This T cell receptor beta chain appears in the sequencing data of a study of blood T cell repertoires in COVID-19 (dated by TCRdb to between 2020 and 2021). Study-wide context: The collaborator samples originated in the United States, Italy and Spain and spanned the acute and convalescent phases of COVID-19. Subjects who had been exposed to COVID-19, were actively infected with it, or had recovered from it provided the deeply sampled blood TCRbeta repertoires that made up the dataset. A de-identified subject ID, COVID-19 status, age in years and sex were almost always included in the sample metadata. Where available, HLA class I and class II types were taken from metadata supplied by the sample provider and were not determined by assay-based typing. The repertoires were released in a freely available public database meant as a resource for research on the immune response to SARS-CoV-2. The prospective study material was composed of cDNA or gDNA derived from T cells, B-cell-depleted T cells, or PBMCs. Samples were obtained from the ongoing ImmuneRACE study (first 160 participants) and from 1,254 subjects provided by 6 global collaborators. Results the study describes overall, beyond this receptor: Clinical and demographic metadata were provided uncurated, with the amount varying by source and participant.

This clone was detected only once. Its antigen specificity is not known. The input lacks base qualities; no much larger clone sits a single base away. Whole blood was collected in K2EDTA tubes by collaborating institutions according to the institutions' own protocols. Collaborator samples were shipped for TCRbeta analysis as frozen whole blood, isolated PBMCs, or DNA extracted from either sample type. Spanning cysteine to phenylalanine, the CDR3 consists of 14 amino acids. Only the CDR3 DNA stays, 42 bases, in frame from base 1. CDR1 and CDR2 were assigned from the germline V gene (reference sequence) as LNHDA and SQIVND. Trimmed from V: 5 bases; trimmed from J: 3 bases; junction bases lacking a gene match: 5. TCRbeta CDR3 regions were amplified from genomic DNA using the immunoSEQ Assay, a bias-controlled multiplex PCR. The published analysis was carried out like this. The number of nucleated cells in each sample was estimated by amplification of reference gene primers within the assay. To quantify the absolute abundance of each unique TCRbeta CDR3 rearrangement, sequence reads were collapsed and filtered. Productive Simpson clonality was computed per sample as the square root of Simpson's diversity index over productive rearrangements. TCRdb retrieved this table from immuneACCESS and kept in-frame rearrangements only. Not all clones are present; in checked studies, unresolved V genes account for under half, and no reason is known for the remainder. V and J calls and clone size are given by that table; D and trimming were obtained from the DNA. A total of approximately 190,000 clones appear in this sample, approximately 79% of them only once. Clones ranked in the top ten supply 13% to 15% of the sample.

The specimen was peripheral blood. This clonotype was obtained from a young man with active or convalescent COVID-19. The chain uses TRBV19 and TRBJ2-7; TRBD1 lines up with 9 middle nucleotides. Here is the DNA: TGTGCCAGTAGTCCACAGGGGGCGAACTACGAGCAGTACTTC. It encodes CASSPQGANYEQYF.